The 26 T cell receptor beta chains reported below all come from one sample, sequenced in a study of regulatory T cells in long-lasting Graves disease. With iRepertoire HTBI primers and Arm-PCR of CDR3 regions, TCR beta libraries were built. TCRdb ran MiXCR on the multiplex PCR reads and lists one entry per CDR3 protein. The sample has over 300,000 distinct CDR3 sequences; around 15% are singletons. As to time point: newly diagnosed GD, antithyroid drugs for less than 3 months. PBMC-derived RNA was used for the TCR library. This specimen consisted of peripheral blood mononuclear cells (PBMCs), obtained at new diagnosis, from a patient treated with antithyroid drugs. These receptors all stem from a female donor with Graves disease.

As concerns this clonotype: With only one base between it and a far larger clone, this is likely a read error. The chain employs TRBV6-4 and TRBJ1-2, with 8 bases lining up with TRBD1. The V gene's germline CDR1 is MRHNA and CDR2 SNTAGT. The CDR3 totals 15 residues. CDR3 DNA sequence: TGTGCCAGCAGTTACGACGGACAGGGCTCCTATGGCTGCACCTTC. It specifies CASSYDGQGSYGCTF.

This clonotype showed up many times. The chain uses TRBV3-1 and TRBJ2-1, with 10 nucleotides matching TRBD2. The length of the CDR3 is 16 residues. The germline CDR1 and CDR2 sequences are LGHDT and YNNKEL (reference sequence). With V trimmed by 0 bases and J by 10 bases, 9 bases remained unmatched. CDR3 sequence (DNA): TGTGCCAGCAGCCAAGACAGCTTAGCGGGGGGAAGGGAGCAGTTCTTC. It codes for CASSQDSLAGGREQFF.

This clonotype was observed a few times. The V gene is TRBV2, the J gene TRBJ1-3, with 8 bases fitting TRBD1. In germline, CDR1 is SNHLY, CDR2 FYNNEI. This CDR3 comprises 16 residues. Trimming removed 3 bases from V and 4 bases from J; junction bases left unmatched: 8. The CDR3 region has the DNA TGTGCCAGCAGTGACCCGACAGGGGCGGGAGGAAACACCATATATTTT. This encodes CASSDPTGAGGNTIYF.

This clonotype was recorded only once. A much bigger clone sits one base away, suggesting this may be a read error. The genes are TRBV6-2 or TRBV6-3 and TRBJ1-5, with TRBD1 matching over 9 bases. CDR1 and CDR2 (germline): MNHEY, SVGEGT. This CDR3 has 15 residues. Trimming at V came to 7 bases and at J to 10 bases, leaving 14 bases not matched to a gene. In DNA form, the CDR3 reads TGTGCCAGCAATGATCCCCGGACAGGGGTAATCCCCCAGCATTTT. Residues: CASNDPRTGVIPQHF.

The V and J genes are TRBV19 and TRBJ1-5; weak D call: TRBD1 (5 bases). V shed 3 bases and J shed 1 base, with 13 bases lying between them. This CDR3 has 16 amino acids. The germline V gene encodes CDR1 LNHDA and CDR2 SQIVND (reference sequence). CDR3 sequence (DNA): TGTGCCAGTAGTATCCTCAGCGGGGCGAGCAATCAGCCCCAGCATTTT. Its translation is CASSILSGASNQPQHF.

This clonotype was seen at least ten times. The rearrangement joins TRBV7-2 to TRBJ2-6; tentatively, D is TRBD1 (5 bases). Between the trimmed V and J ends, which lost 5 bases and 3 bases, there was a span of 11 bases. Germline values: CDR1 SGHTA, CDR2 FQGNSA. This CDR3 comprises 15 residues. This chain's CDR3 is CASSGQGSGANVLTF. The CDR3 DNA follows: TGTGCCAGCAGCGGGCAGGGTAGTGGGGCCAACGTCCTGACTTTC.

Many counts were recorded for this clonotype. The rearrangement links TRBV29-1 to TRBJ2-7, with D possibly being TRBD1 or TRBD2 (6 bases each). The CDR3 loop spans 15 amino acids. The germline CDR1 and CDR2 sequences are SQVTM and ANQGSEA. Trimming left V 2 bases short and J 6 bases short, with 20 bases between. CDR3 sequence (DNA): TGCAGCGTTGAAAGGTGGGGGCTAGCGTCAGGCGAGCAGTACTTC. It encodes CSVERWGLASGEQYF.

The chain has TRBV2 and TRBJ2-3; D tentatively reads TRBD1 or TRBD2 (5 bases each). Trimming removed 3 bases from V and 4 bases from J, with 23 bases in between. The CDR3 loop spans 18 amino acids. In germline, CDR1 is SNHLY, CDR2 FYNNEI. The CDR3 DNA reads TGTGCCAGCAGTGAGAATAGGGGACCACCCAAGGAGGCAGATACGCAGTATTTT. This gives the protein CASSENRGPPKEADTQYF.

This clonotype came up many times. The chain joins TRBV6-1 to TRBJ2-7; D may be TRBD2 (6 bases). Trimming stripped 5 bases from V and 10 bases from J, with 27 bases between. The CDR3 spans 16 residues. CDR1 is MNHNS, CDR2 SASEGT, per germline. The CDR3 spells CASSNPSGGVRGPQYF. The CDR3 coding sequence is TGTGCCAGCAGTAACCCTTCGGGTGGTGTGCGGGGCCCCCAGTACTTC.

This clonotype was picked up many times. This chain joins TRBV20-1 and TRBJ2-7; D unclear. Germline V gene data show CDR1 as DFQATT and CDR2 as SNEGSKA (reference sequence). CDR3 size: 12 residues. Trimming left V 1 base short and J 4 bases short, with 8 bases between. This chain's CDR3 is CSARVDSYEQYF. The CDR3 nucleotides read TGCAGTGCTAGAGTCGATAGTTACGAGCAGTACTTC.

This clonotype was picked up a small number of times. The V and J genes are TRBV28 and TRBJ2-5; the D gene could be TRBD1 or TRBD2 (5 bases each). V was pared by 3 bases and J by 4 bases, with 15 bases between. In germline, CDR1 is MDHEN, CDR2 SYDVKM. The CDR3 has 15 amino acids. The DNA for the CDR3 is TGTGCCAGCAGTTTCACCTGGGACCCCGGAGAGACCCAGTACTTC. As protein: CASSFTWDPGETQYF.

This clonotype has just a few counts. The chain joins TRBV20-1 to TRBJ2-1; TRBD1 matches at 7 bases. The CDR3 is made up of 14 amino acids. The germline gives CDR1 DFQATT, CDR2 SNEGSKA (reference sequence). Losses at the gene ends were 6 bases for V and 3 bases for J; bases not matched to a gene: 8. CDR3 residues: CSAPRDRIYNEQFF. CDR3 in DNA: TGCAGTGCCCCACGGGACAGAATCTACAATGAGCAGTTCTTC.

The chain joins TRBV12-3 or TRBV12-4 to TRBJ2-1; 9 positions agree with TRBD2. V lost 5 bases and J lost 4; bases outside the gene matches: 6. The CDR3 has 15 amino acids. CDR3 sequence: CASSDSGRLYNEQFF. CDR3 nucleotide sequence: TGTGCCAGCAGTGATAGCGGGAGACTTTACAATGAGCAGTTCTTC.

This clonotype was detected many times. The V and J genes are TRBV7-9 and TRBJ2-2; the D is unclear. There are 18 residues in the CDR3. V was cut by 1 base and J by 1 base, with 16 bases left in between. In germline, CDR1 is SEHNR, CDR2 FQNEAQ (reference sequence). This CDR3 is CASSLVGLRHLNTGELFF. The CDR3 DNA is TGTGCCAGCAGCTTAGTAGGGTTACGGCACTTGAACACCGGGGAGCTGTTTTTT.

The table lists this clonotype with a few counts. The chain links TRBV7-2 to TRBJ2-3; 14 bases are shared with TRBD2. Germline V gene lookup returns CDR1 SGHTA and CDR2 FQGNSA. There are 16 residues in the CDR3. Losses at the gene ends were 5 bases for V and 5 bases for J; bases not matched to a gene: 6. The DNA for the CDR3 is TGTGCCAGCAGCAGGGGACTAGCGGGGGTGATAGATACGCAGTATTTT. Encoded protein: CASSRGLAGVIDTQYF.

This clonotype was seen many times. This chain connects TRBV28 to TRBJ1-1; possibly TRBD1 for D (5 bases). Germline V gene lookup returns CDR1 MDHEN and CDR2 SYDVKM. This CDR3 is 14 amino acids long. V was cut by 10 bases and J by 1 base, with 16 bases left in between. The CDR3 coding sequence is TGTGCCACTTCCGCCGGGGACGGGAACACTGAAGCTTTCTTT. Amino acid sequence: CATSAGDGNTEAFF.

This clonotype was seen many times. The rearrangement links TRBV11-2 to TRBJ2-5; D gene uncertain. This CDR3 has 14 amino acids. V shed 1 base and J shed 2 bases, with 8 bases lying between them. CDR1 is SGHAT and CDR2 is FQNNGV in the germline V gene. The CDR3 region is CASSLGWVQETQYF. The CDR3, as DNA: TGTGCCAGCAGCTTAGGCTGGGTACAAGAGACCCAGTACTTC.

In this sample, this clonotype turned up many times. The chain combines TRBV9 with TRBJ1-1, with no clear D. The CDR3 is 15 residues long. Germline loops: CDR1 SGDLS, CDR2 YYNGEE. V was trimmed by 4 bases and J by 1 base, leaving 14 bases between them. This CDR3 is CASSLSGRTNTEAFF. The CDR3 DNA reads TGTGCCAGCAGCCTATCCGGACGGACGAACACTGAAGCTTTCTTT.

The chain uses TRBV20-1 and TRBJ2-1, with 8 bases lining up with TRBD1. The CDR3 length is 14 residues. The junction had 12 bases not matched to a gene; V was cut back by 7 bases and J by 7 bases. CDR1 DFQATT and CDR2 SNEGSKA come from the germline V gene (reference sequence). Here the CDR3 reads CSVSQGARWNEQFF. CDR3 nucleotides: TGCAGTGTTTCCCAGGGGGCTCGTTGGAATGAGCAGTTCTTC.

With regard to this clonotype: This may be a read error: a much more frequent sequence differs by one nucleotide. The chain is built from TRBV6-9 and TRBJ2-4, with D tentatively TRBD1 (6 bases). V lost 3 bases and J lost 13, with 25 bases in between. CDR3 length: 16 residues. Germline values: CDR1 MNHGY, CDR2 SVAAGI. This CDR3 is CASSYSRTDKGGEQYF. The CDR3 DNA sequence: TGTGCCAGCAGTTACAGTCGGACAGACAAAGGTGGTGAGCAGTACTTC.

Ten or more counts support this clonotype. CDR3 nucleotide sequence: TGTGCCAGCAGTTTAGGGGAAGCTAACTATGGCTACACCTTC. It specifies CASSLGEANYGYTF. This rearrangement joins TRBV12-3 or TRBV12-4 to TRBJ1-2; D is ambiguous. V was pared by 1 base and J by 0 bases, with 6 bases between. This CDR3 is built from 14 residues.

This clonotype was seen only a few times. The V gene is TRBV7-2, the J gene TRBJ2-1; 8 bases fit TRBD1. Near its end, the DNA agrees better with TRBJ2-5, so the J call may be wrong. CDR3 length: 14 residues. Germline-derived CDR1 and CDR2 are SGHTA and FQGNSA. CDR3 DNA: TGTGCCAGCAGCCAGACAGGGGCGGAGAAGACCCAGTACTTC. Its translation is CASSQTGAEKTQYF.

This clonotype was picked up many times. The rearrangement uses TRBV5-1 and TRBJ1-1; 8 positions match TRBD1. The CDR3 is 14 residues long. Germline V gives CDR1 SGHRS, CDR2 YFSETQ. Unmatched junction bases numbered 6, after V lost 4 bases and J lost 4 bases. The CDR3 bases are TGCGCCAGCAGCACCGCGACAGGGGCCACTGAAGCTTTCTTT. It specifies CASSTATGATEAFF.

This clonotype occurred many times. The rearrangement links TRBV4-1 to TRBJ1-1, with a weak D call TRBD1 (5 bases). The CDR3 spans 16 residues. Germline CDR1 MGHRA, CDR2 YSYEKL. The germline V and J ends were trimmed by 1 base and 8 bases, with 20 bases remaining between them. The CDR3 DNA reads as TGCGCCAGCAGCCAAGGGACCGGGGCCCCTGGAGCCGAAGCTTTCTTT. Amino acid sequence: CASSQGTGAPGAEAFF.

V gene TRBV11-3 combines with J gene TRBJ2-1, with D possibly called TRBD1 or TRBD2 (6 bases each). The CDR3 length is 17 residues. Per the germline V gene, CDR1 is SGHNT and CDR2 is YENEEA. V was cut by 4 bases and J by 3 bases, with 19 bases left in between. This chain's CDR3 is CASSSGGWRDLYNEQFF. CDR3 DNA sequence: TGTGCCAGCAGCTCTGGGGGCTGGCGGGACCTCTACAATGAGCAGTTCTTC.

Ten or more counts support this clonotype. V usage is TRBV12-3 or TRBV12-4 and J usage is TRBJ1-6, with TRBD1 as a possible D gene (5 bases). The CDR3 length is 16 residues. Trimming removed 4 bases from V and 3 bases from J, with 13 bases in between. CDR3 bases: TGTGCCAGCAGTTCGCAGGGTGGGGGCTATAATTCACCCCTCCACTTT. Translation gives CASSSQGGGYNSPLHF.